This T cell receptor beta chain was identified during a study of blood T cell repertoires in COVID-19. Turning to the study itself: The origin of the acute and convalescent COVID-19 samples was the United States, Italy and Spain.

The CDR3 sequence is 13 residues long. V was clipped by 10 bases and J by 7 bases; unmatched bases: 12. The germline V gene encodes CDR1 ENHRY and CDR2 SYGVKD. Authors' data handling: Nucleated cell counts were estimated from reference gene primer amplification. Clones were sequenced by immunoSEQ multiplex PCR, and TCRdb holds only the in-frame ones, with some missing. V and J calls plus clone size are reproduced from that table; the DNA served to infer D and trimming. The table lists some 530,000 clones, 70% to 90% of them singletons. The TCR was taken from a human donor in a cohort sampled during active COVID-19. Sequencing was carried out using peripheral blood. The J gene is TRBJ1-2, the V gene TRBV10-3; 7 bases match TRBD1. CDR3 sequence (DNA): TGTGCCACGTTGCAGGGGGACTCTTCTGGCTACACCTTC. Its protein is CATLQGDSSGYTF.